This TCR beta chain derives from a study of blood T cell repertoires in COVID-19. Study at large: The United States, Italy and Spain supplied acute and convalescent COVID-19 samples. Sources were T cells, B-cell-depleted T cells, or PBMCs; the material itself was cDNA or gDNA.

Original analysis: Using reference gene primer amplification, nucleated cell counts were estimated. The table came from immunoSEQ multiplex PCR; TCRdb's copy has only in-frame clones and leaves some out. V and J calls plus clone size are reproduced from that table; the DNA served to infer D and trimming. Of about 50,000 clones in the sample, 70% to 80% were seen once. CDR3 size: 13 residues. Trimming pared 6 bases from V and 9 bases from J, leaving 15 bases between. From germline, CDR1 is MNHEY and CDR2 SVGAGI. Material for sequencing was peripheral blood. This chain joins TRBV6-5 and TRBJ1-5; D perhaps matches TRBD1 (6 bases). The clonotype comes from a man between 50 and 59 years old with active or convalescent COVID-19. The CDR3 here is CASRPDRLRPQHF. CDR3 sequence (DNA): TGTGCCAGCAGACCCGACAGGTTACGGCCCCAGCATTTT.